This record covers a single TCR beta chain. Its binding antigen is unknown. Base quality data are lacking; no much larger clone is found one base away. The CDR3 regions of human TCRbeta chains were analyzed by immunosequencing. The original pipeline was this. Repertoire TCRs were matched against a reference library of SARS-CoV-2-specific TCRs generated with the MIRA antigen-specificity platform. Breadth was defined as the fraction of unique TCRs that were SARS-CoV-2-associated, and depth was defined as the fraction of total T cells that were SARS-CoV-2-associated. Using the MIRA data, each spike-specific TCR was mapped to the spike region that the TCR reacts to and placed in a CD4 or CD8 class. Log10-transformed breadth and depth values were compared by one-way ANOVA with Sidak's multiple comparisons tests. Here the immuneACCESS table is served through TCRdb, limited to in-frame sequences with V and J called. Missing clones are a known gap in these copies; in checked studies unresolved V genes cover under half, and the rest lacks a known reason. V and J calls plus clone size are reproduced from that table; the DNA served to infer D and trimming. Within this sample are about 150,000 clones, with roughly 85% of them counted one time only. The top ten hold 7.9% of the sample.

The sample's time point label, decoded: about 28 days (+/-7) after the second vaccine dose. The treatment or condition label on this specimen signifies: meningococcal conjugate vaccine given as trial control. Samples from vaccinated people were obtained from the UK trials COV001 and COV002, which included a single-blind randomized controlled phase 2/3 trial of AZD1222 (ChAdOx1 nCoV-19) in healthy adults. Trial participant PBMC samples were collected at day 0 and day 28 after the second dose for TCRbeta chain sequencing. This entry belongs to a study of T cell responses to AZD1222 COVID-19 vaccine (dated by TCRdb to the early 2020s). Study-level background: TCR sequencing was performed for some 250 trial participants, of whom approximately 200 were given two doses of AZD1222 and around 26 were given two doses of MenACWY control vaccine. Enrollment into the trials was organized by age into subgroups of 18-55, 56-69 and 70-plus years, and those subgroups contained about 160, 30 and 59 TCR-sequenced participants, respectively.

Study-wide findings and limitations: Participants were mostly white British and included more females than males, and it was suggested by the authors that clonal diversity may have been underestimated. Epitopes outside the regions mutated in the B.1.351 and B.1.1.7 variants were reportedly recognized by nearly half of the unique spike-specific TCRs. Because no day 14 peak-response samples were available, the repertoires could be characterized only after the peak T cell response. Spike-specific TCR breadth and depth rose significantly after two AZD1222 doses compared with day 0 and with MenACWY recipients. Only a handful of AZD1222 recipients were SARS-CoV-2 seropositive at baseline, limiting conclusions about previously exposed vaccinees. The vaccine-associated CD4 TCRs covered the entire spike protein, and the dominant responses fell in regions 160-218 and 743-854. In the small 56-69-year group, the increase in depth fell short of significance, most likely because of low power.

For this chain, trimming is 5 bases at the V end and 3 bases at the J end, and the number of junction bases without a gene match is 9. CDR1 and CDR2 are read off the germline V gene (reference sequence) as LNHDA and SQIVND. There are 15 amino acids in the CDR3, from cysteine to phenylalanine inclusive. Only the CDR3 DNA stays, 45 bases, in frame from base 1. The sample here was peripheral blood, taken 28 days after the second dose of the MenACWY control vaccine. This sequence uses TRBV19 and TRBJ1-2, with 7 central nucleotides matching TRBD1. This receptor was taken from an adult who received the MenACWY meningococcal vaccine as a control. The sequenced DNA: TGTGCCAGTAGTTCCGACGGGGGGACAGACTATGGCTACACCTTC. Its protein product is CASSSDGGTDYGYTF.